This T cell receptor (beta chain) was observed in a study of CD8+ T cells in alopecia areata (dated by TCRdb to the late 2010s). About the full investigation: Treated patients were enrolled in an open-label pilot trial of oral tofacitinib at 5 to 10 mg twice daily for moderate-to-severe alopecia areata. For the treated patients, the SALT score, which quantifies what percentage of scalp surface area is affected, served as the measure of disease severity. High-throughput TCRbeta sequencing was used to examine T cell clonal expansion in alopecia areata in both the C3H/HeJ mouse model and human patients. On the human side, TCRbeta sequencing was run on scalp tissue and on sorted CD4+ and CD8+ peripheral blood T cells from healthy controls and from alopecia areata patients with either patchy or totalis/universalis disease. Scalp clonality was compared among normal scalp (n=4), patchy alopecia areata scalp (n=8), and alopecia totalis/universalis scalp (n=8). immunoSEQ multiplex PCR using 35 Vbeta forward primers and 13 Jbeta reverse primers was used to amplify TCRbeta CDR3 regions. RNA was extracted with the PAXgene miRNA kit for fixed scalp, the miRNeasy kit for PBMCs, and the RNeasy kit for mouse skin. Patients on tofacitinib were biopsied at baseline and after 4 and 24 weeks of treatment, and several of the patients also had a later scalp biopsy. Tofacitinib was administered for 6 to 18 months, and 6 months of follow-up off drug were then conducted to assess delayed response and recurrence.

The research as a whole found: Compared with mice, TCR sequences shared between patients were less clear, possibly partly because of HLA diversity across the patient population. Because the treated cohort was small and included a single nonresponder, larger studies are needed to assess links between baseline CD8+ expansion and response. Higher clonality and more expanded CD8+ clones were observed in lesional scalp than in normal scalp, particularly in alopecia totalis/universalis, a finding suggestive of antigenic drive. Unlike mouse skin, which is dominated by gammadelta T cells, normal human skin has resident alphabeta T cells that are also sequenced, and this complicates analysis of the scalp TCR repertoire. Many expanded lesional clones were found to persist in scalp and blood during tofacitinib treatment, and relapse after treatment cessation may be partly explained by this persistence. With tofacitinib, both scalp clonality and the number of expanded CD8+ clones among the top 100 scalp clones went down significantly.

Receptor libraries were prepared by the immunoSEQ multiplex PCR assay. For TCR sequencing, RNA was extracted from every sample and reverse transcribed into cDNA to serve as template. SuperScript III was used for first-strand cDNA synthesis, primed with a 2:1 mix of oligo-dT and random hexamers. A synthetic immune receptor repertoire was used to gauge amplification bias, and whatever bias remained was removed computationally. In the paper's pipeline: After raw reads were preprocessed to remove errors, the CDR3 was defined following IMGT conventions as running from the conserved cysteine to phenylalanine. Clonality was computed as 1 minus the Shannon entropy, with the entropy normalized by log2 of the number of productive unique TCRs. CD4 or CD8 identity of scalp clones was inferred by cross-referencing scalp TCRbeta sequences with sorted blood CD4 and CD8 repertoires. TCRdb holds this immuneACCESS table with in-frame rearrangements only. Some clones are missing; in checked studies, unresolved V genes explain under half, and the rest has no known cause. The DNA was the basis for D and trimming; V, J and clone size are from that table. Present in this sample are 200,000 to 250,000 clones, less than 50% of which were seen just once. The top ten clones comprise 2% to 3% of the sample.

In the case of this clone: There is no known antigen for this receptor. No much larger clone exists at a distance of one base, and base qualities are not known.

The CDR3 spans 13 residues, from the cysteine through the phenylalanine. The only DNA kept is the CDR3, 39 bases in frame from the first base. The germline V gene (reference sequence) gives CDR1 as GTSNPN and CDR2 as SVGIG. V gives up 8 bases and J gives up 8 bases, and the segment between their germline ends measures 19 bases. The intended sense of this specimen's treatment or condition label: oral pan-JAK inhibitor, 5-10 mg twice daily. Peripheral blood and lesional scalp punch biopsies were obtained from patients with alopecia areata. PBMCs were separated by density centrifugation and stained for CD3, CD4 and CD8, after which CD4+ and CD8+ T cells were sorted on a FACSAria.

The source of this sequence is a human donor with alopecia areata. Sequencing used CD4+ T cells sorted from blood, obtained at roughly week 36, from a patient treated with tofacitinib. Recombination linked TRBV30 to TRBJ1-3; 5 matching bases give a weak D call of TRBD1. CDR3 loop: CAREGTTQDTIYF. The nucleotide sequence is TGTGCCCGCGAAGGGACTACTCAGGACACCATATATTTT. With the portions outside the CDR3 filled from the reference TRBV30 and TRBJ1-3 genes, the complete variable region becomes SQTIHQWPATLVQPVGSPLSLECTVEGTSNPNLYWYRQAAGRGLQLLFYSVGIGQISSEVPQNLSASRPQDRQFILSSKKLLLSDSGFYLCAREGTTQDTIYFGEGSWLTVV.